These 30 T cell receptor beta chains came from one sample sequenced in a study of OX40 agonist ivuxolimab in advanced cancers. Some clones are missing from TCRdb's copy, which holds only in-frame ones; the method was immunoSEQ multiplex PCR. The sample carries about 70,000 clones, more than 90% recorded once. The input for sequencing was CD4+ or CD8+ T cells sorted from blood, taken in a trial of the OX40 agonist ivuxolimab. The receptors stem from an adult with an advanced solid tumor such as melanoma, head and neck, liver or kidney cancer.

Only one count was recorded for this clone. The chain links TRBV4-2 to TRBJ1-5; D remains unclear. This CDR3 is built from 15 residues. V gave up 0 bases and J gave up 9 bases, with 15 bases separating them. CDR1 is LGHNA and CDR2 is YNFKEQ in the germline V gene. The CDR3 loop reads CASSQETSQVRPQHF. The CDR3 DNA follows: TGTGCCAGCAGCCAAGAAACCAGTCAGGTTCGGCCCCAGCATTTT.

The chain has TRBV18 and TRBJ2-3, with D perhaps being TRBD1 or TRBD2 (5 bases each). Deletions cut 3 bases from V and 4 bases from J, with 11 bases between. The length of the CDR3 is 14 residues. Germline V lookup: CDR1 KGHSH, CDR2 LQKENI. CDR3 protein: CASSPPGRADTQYF. CDR3 sequence (DNA): TGTGCCAGCTCACCCCCGGGGCGAGCAGATACGCAGTATTTT. Full variable domain (missing parts from reference TRBV18 and TRBJ2-3): NAGVMQNPRHLVRRRGQEARLRCSPMKGHSHVYWYRQLPEEGLKFMVYLQKENIIDESGMPKERFSAEFPKEGPSILRIQQVVRGDSAAYFCASSPPGRADTQYFGPGTRLTVL.

The rearrangement links TRBV10-3 to TRBJ2-7; the D gene is possibly TRBD1 (5 bases). This CDR3 spans 14 amino acids. Trimming cost V 4 bases and J 8 bases, with 18 bases left between them. CDR1 is ENHRY, CDR2 SYGVKD, per germline. In DNA, the CDR3 is TGTGCCATCAGTGGCAGCCAGGGTAAACATCAGCAGTACTTC. It translates to CAISGSQGKHQQYF.

The V gene is TRBV13, the J gene TRBJ2-3, with 7 positions matching TRBD2. V gave up 1 base and J gave up 0 bases; unmatched junction bases: 4. This CDR3 is built from 16 residues. CDR1 and CDR2 (germline): PRHDT, FYEKMQ (reference sequence). CDR3 in amino acids: CASSLELAGSTDTQYF. Here the CDR3 DNA reads TGTGCCAGCAGCTTAGAGTTAGCGGGCAGCACAGATACGCAGTATTTT. Complete variable domain (other parts from reference TRBV13 and TRBJ2-3): AAGVIQSPRHLIKEKRETATLKCYPIPRHDTVYWYQQGPGQDPQFLISFYEKMQSDKGSIPDRFSAQQFSDYHSELNMSSLELGDSALYFCASSLELAGSTDTQYFGPGTRLTVL.

The chain couples TRBV7-3 to TRBJ2-3; TRBD2 is a possible D gene (5 bases). The CDR3 has 17 amino acids. V shed 1 base and J shed 2 bases, with 16 bases lying between them. The germline V gene has CDR1 SGHTA and CDR2 FQGTGA. In nucleotides, the CDR3 is TGTGCCAGCAGCTTAAGGGGAGATAGCAGTCCCACAGATACGCAGTATTTT. Amino acids: CASSLRGDSSPTDTQYF.

V gene TRBV19 combines with J gene TRBJ2-2; 9 nucleotides align to TRBD1. The V gene end was trimmed by 3 bases and the J gene end by 5 bases; junction bases not matched to a gene: 7. The germline gives CDR1 LNHDA, CDR2 SQIVND (reference sequence). The CDR3 runs to 16 residues. In DNA, the CDR3 is TGTGCCAGTAGTATGGTTCACAGGGGGCGAACCGGGGAGCTGTTTTTT. Encoded protein: CASSMVHRGRTGELFF.

This chain uses TRBV11-3 with TRBJ2-2; the match to TRBD2 covers 8 bases. The CDR3 length is 16 residues. Germline CDR1 is SGHNT and CDR2 is YENEEA. After removal of 6 bases from V and 2 bases from J, the junction contained 8 bases not matched to a gene. Written as DNA, the CDR3 is TGTGCCAGCAGACCTACACTAGCGGTAAACACCGGGGAGCTGTTTTTT. This sequence encodes CASRPTLAVNTGELFF.

V and J are TRBV19 and TRBJ2-3; the match to TRBD2 covers 10 bases. V lost 3 bases, J lost 6 bases, and 12 bases stayed unmatched. This CDR3 contains 17 residues. Germline V gene data show CDR1 as LNHDA and CDR2 as SQIVND (reference sequence). The CDR3, as DNA: TGTGCCAGTAGTATGGGCCCTAGCGGGAGTACGGGTGATACGCAGTATTTT. This encodes CASSMGPSGSTGDTQYF.

The genes are TRBV2 and TRBJ2-1; a possible D gene is TRBD2 (5 bases). Germline V gene data show CDR1 as SNHLY and CDR2 as FYNNEI. The CDR3 extends over 15 amino acids. Trimming stripped 6 bases from V and 5 bases from J, with 17 bases between. Written as DNA, the CDR3 is TGTGCCAGCAGGTCCGACGGGGTTTCCCACAATGAGCAGTTCTTC. It translates to CASRSDGVSHNEQFF.

This clone was picked up one time. The chain couples TRBV10-3 to TRBJ2-2; 10 nucleotides align to TRBD2. The germline gives CDR1 ENHRY, CDR2 SYGVKD. CDR3 length equals 15 residues. V was clipped by 6 bases and J by 4 bases; unmatched bases: 5. Written as DNA, the CDR3 is TGTGCCATCAGGGGACTAGCGACGGGCACCGGGGAGCTGTTTTTT. This gives the protein CAIRGLATGTGELFF.

This clone was picked up a small number of times. The V gene is TRBV28, the J gene TRBJ2-7; weak D call: TRBD1 (5 bases). Germline values: CDR1 MDHEN, CDR2 SYDVKM. The CDR3 sequence is 13 residues long. V lost 7 bases and J 4 bases, leaving 14 bases between the germline ends. The CDR3 DNA reads as TGTGCCAGCAAGGGGCAGGGTAGGTACGAGCAGTACTTC. Protein: CASKGQGRYEQYF. Using reference TRBV28 and TRBJ2-7 for the parts outside the CDR3, the full variable domain is DVKVTQSSRYLVKRTGEKVFLECVQDMDHENMFWYRQDPGLGLRLIYFSYDVKMKEKGDIPEGYSVSREKKERFSLILESASTNQTSMYLCASKGQGRYEQYFGPGTRLTVT.

This clone has just one count. V usage is TRBV6-6 and J usage is TRBJ1-4, with 9 nucleotides matching TRBD1. The CDR3 is 15 residues long. Germline V gene lookup returns CDR1 MNHNY and CDR2 SVGAGI (reference sequence). The ends lost 5 bases at V and 8 bases at J; junction bases unmatched: 9. CDR3 region: CASSPTDRGWEKLFF. The DNA of the CDR3 is TGTGCCAGCAGTCCCACCGACAGGGGGTGGGAAAAACTGTTTTTT.

The chain is built from TRBV30 and TRBJ1-5, with D unresolved. The ends were cut back, 3 bases at V and 5 bases at J, with 17 bases in the middle. Germline CDR1 is GTSNPN and CDR2 is SVGIG (reference sequence). This CDR3 is built from 15 residues. The CDR3: CAWREGNNWDQPQHF. The CDR3 DNA reads as TGTGCCTGGAGAGAAGGTAATAACTGGGATCAGCCCCAGCATTTT. The full variable domain, in which reference TRBV30 and TRBJ1-5 provide the parts outside the CDR3, is SQTIHQWPATLVQPVGSPLSLECTVEGTSNPNLYWYRQAAGRGLQLLFYSVGIGQISSEVPQNLSASRPQDRQFILSSKKLLLSDSGFYLCAWREGNNWDQPQHFGDGTRLSIL.

CDR3 sequence: CASSLGGVPEQFF. The CDR3 region has the DNA TGTGCCAGCAGCTTAGGGGGAGTCCCGGAGCAGTTCTTC. The gene calls are TRBV7-6 and TRBJ2-1; maybe TRBD2 (5 bases). Germline CDR1 reads SGHVS; CDR2 reads FNYEAQ. V lost 1 base and J lost 10, with 11 bases in between. This CDR3 has 13 amino acids.

The V and J genes are TRBV6-5 and TRBJ1-1; TRBD1 matches 7 bases. The CDR3 length is 14 residues. Germline V gene data show CDR1 as MNHEY and CDR2 as SVGAGI. V was clipped by 0 bases and J by 10 bases; unmatched bases: 8. The CDR3 DNA reads as TGTGCCAGCAGTTACTCGATCCATCAGGGGGGAGCTTTCTTT. It codes for CASSYSIHQGGAFF.

The gene calls are TRBV18 and TRBJ2-1; 8 bases agree with TRBD1. CDR1 is KGHSH and CDR2 is LQKENI in the germline V gene. Trimming at V came to 3 bases and at J to 0 bases, leaving 4 bases not matched to a gene. The CDR3 runs 16 residues. The CDR3 loop reads CASSPGGQGSYNEQFF. The CDR3 bases are TGTGCCAGCTCACCGGGCGGACAGGGCTCCTACAATGAGCAGTTCTTC.

The CDR3 here is CASSLYGINEKLFF. The CDR3 bases are TGTGCCAGCAGCTTATATGGGATAAATGAAAAACTGTTTTTT. The genes are TRBV7-2 and TRBJ1-4; no clear D. V lost 2 bases, J lost 5 bases, and 9 bases lay in between. CDR3 length: 14 residues. Germline CDR1 reads SGHTA; CDR2 reads FQGNSA.

The V gene is TRBV28, the J gene TRBJ2-3; 14 bases line up with TRBD2. This CDR3 is 19 amino acids long. V was clipped by 5 bases and J by 3 bases; unmatched bases: 13. CDR1 is MDHEN, CDR2 SYDVKM, per germline. The CDR3 protein is CASSGRDPRLAGGTDTQYF. The CDR3 nucleotides read TGTGCCAGCAGTGGGAGGGATCCAAGACTAGCGGGAGGGACAGATACGCAGTATTTT.

This chain links TRBV7-2 with TRBJ2-1, with 12 bases identical to TRBD2. The J segment lost 6 bases and the V segment lost 0 bases, leaving 3 bases of the junction unmatched. CDR1 and CDR2 (germline): SGHTA, FQGNSA. The length of the CDR3 is 16 residues. The CDR3 DNA reads as TGTGCCAGCAGCTTAGCCCTGACTAGCGGGAGCAATGAGCAGTTCTTC. Its protein product is CASSLALTSGSNEQFF.

The chain carries TRBV4-3 and TRBJ1-1; D is perhaps TRBD1 (5 bases). V shed 3 bases and J shed 5 bases, with 10 bases lying between them. The CDR3 totals 13 residues. CDR1 is LGHNA and CDR2 is YSLEER in the germline V gene. Written as DNA, the CDR3 is TGCGCCAGCAGCCACCTGGGGGGGACTGAAGCTTTCTTT. This sequence encodes CASSHLGGTEAFF.

This clone occurred a few times. The chain combines TRBV5-4 with TRBJ2-5; TRBD2 matches 9 bases. This CDR3 has 13 amino acids. Germline trimming cut 3 bases from V and 6 bases from J; bases unmatched to any gene: 3. Germline CDR1 SGHNT, CDR2 YYREEE (reference sequence). CDR3: CASSWTSEKTQYF. DNA of the CDR3: TGTGCCAGCAGCTGGACTAGCGAAAAGACCCAGTACTTC.

V gene TRBV5-6 combines with J gene TRBJ2-7; TRBD1 matches at 7 bases. V gave up 3 bases and J gave up 7 bases; unmatched junction bases: 7. In germline, CDR1 is SGHDT, CDR2 YYEEEE. There are 13 residues in the CDR3. DNA for the CDR3: TGTGCCAGCAGCTCCACGACAGGGTGGGAGCAGTACTTC. Amino acid sequence: CASSSTTGWEQYF. Full variable domain (remainder filled in from reference TRBV5-6 and TRBJ2-7): DAGVTQSPTHLIKTRGQQVTLRCSPKSGHDTVSWYQQALGQGPQFIFQYYEEEERQRGNFPDRFSGHQFPNYSSELNVNALLLGDSALYLCASSSTTGWEQYFGPGTRLTVT.

Here the CDR3 reads CALGGQGPLGYTF. The DNA of the CDR3 is TGTGCCTTGGGGGGACAGGGGCCCTTGGGCTACACCTTC. The V and J genes are TRBV28 and TRBJ1-2; 10 nucleotides match TRBD1. Germline values: CDR1 MDHEN, CDR2 SYDVKM. CDR3 length equals 13 residues. V was clipped by 11 bases and J by 8 bases; unmatched bases: 11.

The chain uses TRBV7-9 and TRBJ1-4; 7 bases fit TRBD1. V lost 6 bases and J lost 5; bases outside the gene matches: 6. Germline V CDR1 and CDR2: SEHNR, FQNEAQ (reference sequence). The CDR3 is 14 amino acids. CDR3 in amino acids: CASSLRQGNEKLFF. The CDR3 DNA is TGTGCCAGCAGTTTAAGACAGGGAAATGAAAAACTGTTTTTT.

The chain recombines TRBV18 with TRBJ1-3, with a possible D match to TRBD1 (5 bases). Germline V gene sequence: CDR1 KGHSH, CDR2 LQKENI. Trimming took off 8 bases at V and 2 bases at J, with 16 bases between the two ends. CDR3 length: 15 residues. In DNA, the CDR3 is TGTGCCAGCCAAGACAGTTTGTCGACTGGAAACACCATATATTTT. Protein sequence: CASQDSLSTGNTIYF. Using reference TRBV18 and TRBJ1-3 for the parts outside the CDR3, the full variable domain is NAGVMQNPRHLVRRRGQEARLRCSPMKGHSHVYWYRQLPEEGLKFMVYLQKENIIDESGMPKERFSAEFPKEGPSILRIQQVVRGDSAAYFCASQDSLSTGNTIYFGEGSWLTVV.

V usage is TRBV18 and J usage is TRBJ2-7; weak D call: TRBD1 (6 bases). Germline V CDR1 and CDR2: KGHSH, LQKENI. Trimming removed 4 bases from V and 3 bases from J, with 16 bases in between. The CDR3 is 15 residues long. CDR3 amino acids: CASSLRTGQGYEQYF. The DNA of the CDR3 is TGTGCCAGCTCACTACGCACAGGGCAAGGCTACGAGCAGTACTTC.

This chain connects TRBV11-3 to TRBJ2-1; 10 bases map to TRBD2. V shed 5 bases, J shed 3 bases, and the junction held 7 bases outside the gene matches. Per the germline V gene, CDR1 is SGHNT and CDR2 is YENEEA. The CDR3 sequence is 16 residues long. For the CDR3, the DNA is TGTGCCAGCAGCAACCTGGGACTAGCGAACTACAATGAGCAGTTCTTC. This translates into CASSNLGLANYNEQFF.

The genes are TRBV19 and TRBJ1-3; D is ambiguous. Trimming took 6 bases from V and 0 from J, leaving 9 bases between them. The CDR3 is made up of 14 amino acids. CDR1 and CDR2 (germline): LNHDA, SQIVND (reference sequence). DNA of the CDR3: TGTGCCAGTAGAAACGGAGCCTCTGGAAACACCATATATTTT. As protein: CASRNGASGNTIYF.

This chain connects TRBV7-2 to TRBJ2-3; 10 bases match TRBD2. The germline V gene encodes CDR1 SGHTA and CDR2 FQGNSA. J lost 4 bases, V lost 2 bases, and 6 bases had no gene match. The CDR3 totals 16 residues. The CDR3, as DNA: TGTGCCAGCAGCTTACTCGGACTAGCGGTCCCAGATACGCAGTATTTT. Protein product: CASSLLGLAVPDTQYF.

This sequence joins TRBV5-1 and TRBJ2-4; TRBD2 matches 8 bases. Germline V gives CDR1 SGHRS, CDR2 YFSETQ. CDR3 length: 18 amino acids. After removal of 7 bases from V and 2 bases from J, the junction contained 17 bases not matched to a gene. The CDR3 DNA reads as TGCGCCAGCTCCTTAGCGAATGGCGGGAGGAGTTCCAAAAACATTCAGTACTTC. Protein product: CASSLANGGRSSKNIQYF.